The rows below give T cell receptor beta chains drawn from one sample of a study of cytomegalovirus exposure and HLA in healthy donors. Clones were sequenced by immunoSEQ multiplex PCR, and TCRdb holds only the in-frame ones, with some missing. The table includes more than 150,000 clones, around 78% detected once. The sequencing input was PBMCs. These receptors originate from a man aged 40-55 years in good health and CMV-seronegative. Each CDR3 is given with its conserved first and last residue. The D gene is left open where the match is weak. Only part of the rows carry a size: once, few, many, or a class if the clone is expanded.

clone size	D gene	V gene	J gene	CDR3 protein	CDR3 DNA
-	-	TRBV5-1	TRBJ2-2	CASSLGLASGGELFF	TGCGCCAGCAGCTTGGGCCTAGCGAGCGGCGGGGAGCTGTTTTTT
once	-	TRBV6-6	TRBJ2-1	CAASGPTYNEQFF	TGTGCCGCCAGCGGCCCCACCTACAATGAGCAGTTCTTC
-	TRBD1	TRBV4-1	TRBJ1-1	CASSQGTGLNTEAFF	TGCGCCAGCAGCCAAGGGACAGGGCTGAACACTGAAGCTTTCTTT
-	-	TRBV5-8	TRBJ2-5	CASSLERGSGTQYF	TGTGCCAGCAGCTTGGAACGGGGAAGTGGGACCCAGTACTTC
few	-	TRBV5-6	TRBJ2-1	CASSFSRNEQFF	TGTGCCAGCAGCTTTTCGCGCAATGAGCAGTTCTTC
-	TRBD2	TRBV13	TRBJ2-1	CASSLFQAAGGPYNEQFF	TGTGCCAGCAGCCTCTTCCAAGCAGCGGGAGGGCCTTACAATGAGCAGTTCTTC
-	-	TRBV19	TRBJ1-6	CASSIGRTNSPLHF	TGTGCCAGTAGTATAGGACGGACAAATTCACCCCTCCACTTT
once	TRBD1	TRBV19	TRBJ2-7	CASTPGQGPSYEQYF	TGTGCCAGTACTCCGGGACAGGGACCCTCCTACGAGCAGTACTTC
-	-	TRBV29-1	TRBJ2-2	CSVAGENTGELFF	TGCAGCGTCGCAGGGGAAAACACCGGGGAGCTGTTTTTT
-	-	TRBV11-3	TRBJ2-2	CASSSGGSPTGELFF	TGTGCCAGCAGCTCCGGAGGGAGTCCCACCGGGGAGCTGTTTTTT
-	-	TRBV12-5	TRBJ1-1	CASGWGDTEAFF	TGTGCTAGTGGATGGGGGGACACTGAAGCTTTCTTT
-	TRBD2	TRBV15	TRBJ2-5	CATSRSRTSGETQYF	TGTGCCACCAGCAGATCCAGGACTAGCGGGGAGACCCAGTACTTC
-	TRBD1	TRBV29-1	TRBJ1-2	CSVRDRGLGYTF	TGCAGCGTCCGGGACAGGGGGCTCGGCTACACCTTC
-	TRBD2	TRBV18	TRBJ2-3	CASSPHPPSGSFADTQYF	TGTGCCAGCTCACCACACCCGCCGAGCGGGAGCTTCGCAGATACGCAGTATTTT
-	-	TRBV14	TRBJ2-5	CASSLLGLQETQYF	TGTGCCAGCAGCCTATTGGGACTGCAAGAGACCCAGTACTTC
-	TRBD1	TRBV7-9	TRBJ1-1	CSSIPTRGDTEAFF	TGTTCCAGCATCCCTACCAGGGGGGACACTGAAGCTTTCTTT
many	TRBD1	TRBV19	TRBJ1-5	CASRDRNQPQHF	TGTGCCAGCCGGGACAGAAATCAGCCCCAGCATTTT
-	-	TRBV7-9	TRBJ1-2	CSSSLVEGESYGYTF	TGTTCCAGCAGCTTAGTAGAGGGGGAGAGCTATGGCTACACCTTC
-	TRBD2	TRBV6-1	TRBJ2-4	CASSEVAGVGNSQYF	TGTGCCAGCAGTGAGGTAGCGGGAGTGGGAAACAGTCAGTACTTC
-	TRBD1	TRBV6-1	TRBJ2-5	CASSGDGTGYQETQYF	TGTGCCAGCAGTGGAGATGGGACAGGGTACCAAGAGACCCAGTACTTC
-	-	TRBV2	TRBJ2-2	CASSEQAPNTGELFF	TGTGCCAGCAGTGAACAGGCCCCCAACACCGGGGAGCTGTTTTTT